A single sample is the source of the 3 T cell receptor beta chains below, sequenced in a study of cytomegalovirus exposure and HLA in healthy donors. A multiplex PCR was run with 60 Vbeta primers and 13 Jbeta primers. TCRdb's copy holds only in-frame clones and misses some; the assay was immunoSEQ multiplex PCR. The data show 120,000 or so clones, 75% to 90% seen once. Sequences were obtained from PBMCs. The receptor source for this set is a man aged 45-65 years in good health and CMV-seronegative.

The chain uses TRBV14 and TRBJ2-1, with a possible D match to TRBD1 (5 bases). Germline V gene data show CDR1 as SGHDN and CDR2 as FVKESK. The V end was cut by 4 bases, the J end by 6 bases, with 13 bases between. The CDR3 runs 14 residues. In nucleotides, the CDR3 is TGTGCCAGCAGCCGCGAGACAGCTTTCAATGAGCAGTTCTTC. It specifies CASSRETAFNEQFF.

The CDR3 protein is CASRVDRGRAGELFF. DNA for the CDR3: TGTGCCAGCAGGGTGGACAGGGGAAGGGCCGGGGAGCTGTTTTTT. V gene TRBV28 combines with J gene TRBJ2-2, with 9 bases matching TRBD1. V was pared by 6 bases and J by 6 bases, with 8 bases of the junction left unmatched. The germline gives CDR1 MDHEN, CDR2 SYDVKM. The CDR3 loop spans 15 amino acids.

This rearrangement joins TRBV6-5 to TRBJ1-1; no reliable D call. This CDR3 is 16 amino acids long. The V gene lost 4 bases and the J gene lost 3 bases, with 18 bases spanning the gap. Looked up from germline, CDR1 is MNHEY and CDR2 is SVGAGI. CDR3 loop: CASSLSSRQAYTEAFF. CDR3 sequence (DNA): TGTGCCAGCAGTTTATCATCCAGGCAGGCCTACACTGAAGCTTTCTTT.